This T cell receptor beta chain originates from a study of molecular identifiers for immune sequencing clone quantification. Each CDR3 protein is one row after TCRdb ran MiXCR on the PCR reads. Of tens of thousands of distinct CDR3 sequences listed, around a quarter are singletons. Remarks on this clonotype: This may stem from a read error, because a much larger clone lies one nucleotide away.

The CDR3 spans 13 residues. Germline values: CDR1 MNHNY, CDR2 SVGAGI (reference sequence). J is TRBJ2-2 and V is TRBV6-6; D might be TRBD2 (5 bases). This sequence was found in a human donor in good health. Some libraries in this study had Jurkat cell RNA spiked in. What was sequenced was naive CD8+ T cells from blood, with Jurkat cell RNA spiked in. Subset given: FACS-sorted CD8+CD4-CCR7+CD45RA+ naive T cells. The DNA for the CDR3 is TGTGCCAGCAGTTTGTCGAACACCGGGGAGCTGATTTTT. It translates to CASSLSNTGELIF.